This entry features one T cell receptor (beta chain) sequence. As yet, its antigen is unknown. This sample is drawn from a study of regulatory dendritic cells for organ transplantation. Study results and limitations: The most alloreactive TCR clonotypes were found in resting memory CD8+ cells. Considerable individual heterogeneity was seen in alloreactive memory CD8+ T cells.

The protocol was immunoSEQ multiplex PCR, while the TCRdb copy is restricted to in-frame clones and leaves out a portion. The sample lists roughly 11,000 clones; roughly 90% were seen once. Allogeneic regulatory or mature dendritic cells were co-cultured for 5 days with CFSE-labeled sorted T cells at 1:10. CD4+ or CD8+ T cells were sorted as naive CD45RA+ or memory CD45RO+. Germline CDR1 SQVTM, CDR2 ANQGSEA. V gave up 4 bases and J gave up 0 bases; unmatched junction bases: 24. The CDR3 is made up of 21 amino acids. This chain links TRBV29-1 with TRBJ2-1; TRBD1 matches 7 bases. The sequence was collected from a human donor in good health. The sequencing input was naive CD8+ T cells from blood cultured with dendritic cells. Subset: CD45RA+ naive T cells. The DNA of the CDR3 is TGCAGCGTTGTTGGTGGGGACAGTGAGATTGGGCTGGGCAGCTCCTACAATGAGCAGTTCTTC. Translation gives CSVVGGDSEIGLGSSYNEQFF.